The 20 T cell receptor beta chains reported below all come from one sample, sequenced in a study of CD8 T cells in ankylosing spondylitis. Study results and limitations: In ankylosing spondylitis blood, a motif of fewer than 10 highly homologous TCR beta variants appeared characteristic.

No antigen has been assigned to these receptors. TCRdb independently ran MiXCR on the 5' RACE reads; one entry per CDR3 protein. The table shows 650,000 to 800,000 distinct CDR3 sequences, with under 20% occurring only once. Sequenced: blood, either unsorted or a sorted T cell fraction (not recorded which). These receptors came from a male donor with ankylosing spondylitis.

The chain recombines TRBV12-3 or TRBV12-4 with TRBJ2-3; 11 bases align to TRBD2. The CDR3 sequence is 15 residues long. The ends lost 6 bases at V and 3 bases at J; junction bases unmatched: 5. As DNA, the CDR3 is TGTGCCAGCAGACCGGGACTAGCGGAAACAGATACGCAGTATTTT. Encoded protein: CASRPGLAETDTQYF.

In its sample, this clonotype was seen a few times. The V gene is TRBV5-1, the J gene TRBJ1-1; perhaps TRBD1 as D (5 bases). Trimming removed 6 bases from V and 0 bases from J, with 12 bases in between. Germline V gives CDR1 SGHRS, CDR2 YFSETQ. The CDR3 runs 14 residues. The CDR3 sequence is CASTPGGLNTEAFF. The CDR3 DNA reads TGCGCCAGCACCCCGGGGGGGTTGAACACTGAAGCTTTCTTT.

V is TRBV19 and J is TRBJ1-2; perhaps TRBD1 as D (5 bases). Germline CDR1 LNHDA, CDR2 SQIVND (reference sequence). This CDR3 is built from 14 residues. The V end was cut by 3 bases, the J end by 2 bases, with 10 bases between. The DNA of the CDR3 is TGTGCCAGTAGTATCATCACAGGCAACTATGGCTACACCTTC. Its protein product is CASSIITGNYGYTF.

The chain recombines TRBV7-2 with TRBJ2-1; maybe TRBD1 (7 bases). Germline CDR1 SGHTA, CDR2 FQGNSA. The CDR3 contains 15 residues. V gave up 3 bases and J gave up 5 bases, with 14 bases separating them. The CDR3: CASSFLTGEDNEQFF. The CDR3 DNA reads as TGTGCCAGCAGCTTCCTCACAGGGGAGGACAATGAGCAGTTCTTC.

In its sample, this clonotype was seen a few times. The rearrangement joins TRBV2 to TRBJ2-1; 8 positions agree with TRBD2. CDR3 length equals 18 residues. CDR1 and CDR2 from the germline V gene are SNHLY and FYNNEI. The V and J ends lost 2 bases and 3 bases, in that order; junction bases with no gene match: 12. The CDR3 loop is CASSENGFSGISYNEQFF. Here the CDR3 DNA reads TGTGCCAGCAGTGAAAACGGATTTAGCGGGATAAGCTACAATGAGCAGTTCTTC.

The chain is built from TRBV20-1 and TRBJ2-1, with TRBD2 matching 7 bases. Germline V CDR1 and CDR2: DFQATT, SNEGSKA (reference sequence). There are 15 residues in the CDR3. V was clipped by 3 bases and J by 0 bases; unmatched bases: 5. DNA of the CDR3: TGCAGTGCTAGGGGGGGGGAGTACTCCTACAATGAGCAGTTCTTC. Translating it yields CSARGGEYSYNEQFF.

The chain combines TRBV7-2 with TRBJ2-7; tentatively, D is TRBD1 (7 bases). The V end was cut by 6 bases, the J end by 1 base, with 13 bases between. The CDR3 totals 14 residues. Germline V gene lookup returns CDR1 SGHTA and CDR2 FQGNSA. DNA of the CDR3: TGTGCCAGCAGTATACAGGGGACTTCCTACGAGCAGTACTTC. Translating gives CASSIQGTSYEQYF.

The chain carries TRBV12-3 or TRBV12-4 and TRBJ1-3; D is unresolved. The CDR3 length is 14 residues. V lost 7 bases and J lost 4, with 14 bases in between. The CDR3 region has the DNA TGTGCCAGCACCGGTAACTTTCAGGGAAACACCATATATTTT. It translates to CASTGNFQGNTIYF.

The rearrangement joins TRBV7-9 to TRBJ2-2; 7 nucleotides line up with TRBD1. This CDR3 is 15 amino acids long. The V segment lost 5 bases and the J segment 2 bases; nucleotides outside the gene matches: 5. Germline CDR1 SEHNR, CDR2 FQNEAQ (reference sequence). In DNA, the CDR3 is TGTGCCAGCAGCCACCGGGACAGCAACACCGGGGAGCTGTTTTTT. This codes for CASSHRDSNTGELFF. Looking up the rest from reference TRBV7-9 and TRBJ2-2 gives the full variable domain: DTGVSQNPRHKITKRGQNVTFRCDPISEHNRLYWYRQTLGQGPEFLTYFQNEAQLEKSRLLSDRFSAERPKGSFSTLEIQRTEQGDSAMYLCASSHRDSNTGELFFGEGSRLTVL.

Regarding this clonotype: One end of the junction varies from germline; a read error may be responsible. The chain carries TRBV6-5 and TRBJ1-6, with D perhaps TRBD1 (5 bases). This CDR3 is built from 16 residues. Germline values: CDR1 MNHEY, CDR2 SVGAGI. The CDR3 loop is CASSYSTQRGNSPLQF. In DNA form, the CDR3 reads TGTGCCAGCAGTTACAGCACTCAAAGGGGCAATTCACCCCTCCAATTT.

This clonotype has ten or more counts. This chain links TRBV5-1 with TRBJ2-5, with TRBD2 identical over 9 bases. Germline trimming cut 5 bases from V and 0 bases from J; bases unmatched to any gene: 2. Germline assignment: CDR1 SGHRS and CDR2 YFSETQ. CDR3 length: 14 amino acids. The CDR3 bases are TGCGCCAGCAGAGAGCGGGGGGACCAAGAGACCCAGTACTTC. This translates into CASRERGDQETQYF.

The J gene is TRBJ1-2, the V gene TRBV18, with TRBD1 as a possible D gene (5 bases). The germline V gene has CDR1 KGHSH and CDR2 LQKENI. CDR3 size: 17 residues. Between the trimmed V and J ends, which lost 1 base and 3 bases, there was a span of 18 bases. CDR3 nucleotides: TGTGCCAGCTCACCACAGCCCGGGACCGAAATTCACTATGGCTACACCTTC. It encodes CASSPQPGTEIHYGYTF. The complete variable domain, with remaining parts taken from reference TRBV18 and TRBJ1-2, reads NAGVMQNPRHLVRRRGQEARLRCSPMKGHSHVYWYRQLPEEGLKFMVYLQKENIIDESGMPKERFSAEFPKEGPSILRIQQVVRGDSAAYFCASSPQPGTEIHYGYTFGSGTRLTVV.

This clonotype was seen only a few times. The chain uses TRBV3-1 and TRBJ2-7; unclear D gene. Deletions cut 0 bases from V and 2 bases from J, with 23 bases between. Germline CDR1 LGHDT, CDR2 YNNKEL (reference sequence). This CDR3 region has 19 residues. CDR3 sequence reads: CASSQETVVATAQTYEQYF. CDR3 nucleotide sequence: TGTGCCAGCAGCCAAGAAACGGTGGTCGCGACCGCACAAACCTACGAGCAGTACTTC.

This clonotype has a handful of counts. The rearrangement uses TRBV29-1 and TRBJ2-2; D tentatively reads TRBD1 or TRBD2 (7 bases each). Germline-derived CDR1 and CDR2 are SQVTM and ANQGSEA. This CDR3 contains 15 residues. V dropped 7 bases and J dropped 0 bases, with 15 bases sitting between them. CDR3 nucleotides: TGCAGCGCCCAGGGGGGGACGGCGAACACCGGGGAGCTGTTTTTT. Translated, it gives CSAQGGTANTGELFF.

The V and J genes are TRBV5-1 and TRBJ2-6; D may be TRBD2 (5 bases). Germline V CDR1 and CDR2: SGHRS, YFSETQ. CDR3 length: 17 residues. The germline V and J ends were trimmed by 4 bases and 0 bases, with 14 bases remaining between them. The CDR3 DNA reads as TGCGCCAGCAGCGACGGACGGGGTGGCTCTGGGGCCAACGTCCTGACTTTC. Protein sequence: CASSDGRGGSGANVLTF.

V gene TRBV7-2 combines with J gene TRBJ2-1, with D perhaps being TRBD1 or TRBD2 (7 bases each). The CDR3 extends over 14 amino acids. CDR1 SGHTA and CDR2 FQGNSA come from the germline V gene. Trimming took 4 bases from V and 8 from J, leaving 15 bases between them. CDR3 sequence (DNA): TGTGCCAGCAGCTCCCCAGGGGGGGCTTATGAGCAGTTCTTC. Translation: CASSSPGGAYEQFF.

This clonotype has just a few counts. CDR3 in DNA: TGTGCCAGCAGTACCTACTCAGGGGAGCCCCAGCATTTT. This codes for CASSTYSGEPQHF. The chain couples TRBV6-1 to TRBJ1-5; perhaps TRBD1 as D (6 bases). V was pared by 5 bases and J by 8 bases, with 13 bases between. The length of the CDR3 is 13 residues. Germline CDR1 MNHNS, CDR2 SASEGT.

This clonotype was counted only a few times. The CDR3 DNA sequence: TGTGCCAGCAGCTTCGGACCCCAGAGTGAAGCTTTCTTT. Protein product: CASSFGPQSEAFF. The chain carries TRBV5-6 and TRBJ1-1; no clear D gene. CDR1 and CDR2 from the germline V gene are SGHDT and YYEEEE. This CDR3 is 13 amino acids long. The V gene lost 2 bases and the J gene lost 7 bases, with 12 bases spanning the gap.

The chain couples TRBV27 to TRBJ2-7; the D is unclear. Germline lookup yields CDR1 MNHEY and CDR2 SMNVEV (reference sequence). The CDR3 runs to 14 residues. The V and J ends lost 8 bases and 4 bases respectively, with 18 bases between them. Written as DNA, the CDR3 is TGTGCCAGCCGCATCTCTGGATTCCCTTACGAGCAGTACTTC. Its protein is CASRISGFPYEQYF.

The table lists this clonotype with a few counts. The chain joins TRBV12-3 or TRBV12-4 to TRBJ2-1; D is ambiguous. The V gene lost 7 bases and the J gene lost 3 bases, with 19 bases spanning the gap. The length of the CDR3 is 16 residues. As DNA, the CDR3 is TGTGCCAGCACCACCTCCGGTCCTAGTCTCTACAATGAGCAGTTCTTC. This translates into CASTTSGPSLYNEQFF.